This T cell receptor beta chain came from a study of shared clonotypes between healthy human individuals. This CDR3 region has 12 residues. From germline, CDR1 is SNHLY and CDR2 FYNNEI. V dropped 6 bases and J dropped 6 bases, with 11 bases sitting between them. The table came from immunoSEQ multiplex PCR; TCRdb's copy has only in-frame clones and leaves some out. The profile shows some 2,400,000 clones, nearly 97% of them singletons. This clonotype was sampled from a man in his late teens or twenties in good health. The specimen was naive CD4+ T cells sorted from blood. Described subset: CD45RA+ positively selected. V is TRBV2 and J is TRBJ1-1; no reliable D call. CDR3 coding DNA: TGTGCCAGCAGGCCCGAATTTCCTGAAGCTTTCTTT. Protein product: CASRPEFPEAFF. Full variable domain (remainder filled in from reference TRBV2 and TRBJ1-1): EPEVTQTPSHQVTQMGQEVILRCVPISNHLYFYWYRQILGQKVEFLVSFYNNEISEKSEIFDDQFSVERPDGSNFTLKIRSTKLEDSAMYFCASRPEFPEAFFGQGTRLTVV.